This note documents a single T cell receptor beta chain sequence. Antigen unknown. This specimen comes from a study of PD-L1 blockade in urothelial cancer. Study-level background: After treatment start, blood was analyzed at 3 weeks (second dose) and at 6 weeks. Per blood sample, T cells had a median of around 150,000. Study-level results: Stronger expansion of tumor-associated clones in blood at 3 weeks distinguished durable-benefit patients.

Repertoires were generated with immunoSEQ multiplex PCR, while TCRdb's copy carries only in-frame clones and drops some. The sample records around 42,000 clones, approximately 80% being singletons. The CDR3 contains 22 residues. The starting material was PBMCs, obtained around atezolizumab (anti-PD-L1) treatment. The V call is TRBV21-1, the J call TRBJ2-5; the DNA was not used to check the table's D call, TRBD2. TRBV21-1 is recorded as a pseudogene. The TCR comes from a man aged 70-80 years with urothelial cancer. This CDR3 is CASSNLEGYPGLAGIRTETQYF. The CDR3 DNA reads TGTGCCAGCAGCAATCTCGAGGGGTATCCGGGACTAGCGGGAATTCGGACAGAGACCCAGTACTTC.